The count of the clone carrying this T cell receptor (beta chain) is one. Some clones are missing from TCRdb's copy, which holds only in-frame ones; the method was immunoSEQ multiplex PCR. The data hold 65,000 to 70,000 clones, with more than 80% observed a single time. The source of the sample is a study of control samples from healthy donors and cancer patients. The CDR3 contains 15 residues. Trimming left V 5 bases short and J 6 bases short, with 16 bases between. Germline CDR1 LGHNT, CDR2 FRNRAP. The sample comprised PBMCs. The receptor was derived from a woman aged 45-59 years with lung cancer. The gene calls are TRBV12-5 and TRBJ2-2; D possibly corresponds to TRBD1 (5 bases). CDR3 DNA sequence: TGTGCTAGTGGTGCCCCAGGGATAGGTGCCGGGGAGCTGTTTTTT. This codes for CASGAPGIGAGELFF.